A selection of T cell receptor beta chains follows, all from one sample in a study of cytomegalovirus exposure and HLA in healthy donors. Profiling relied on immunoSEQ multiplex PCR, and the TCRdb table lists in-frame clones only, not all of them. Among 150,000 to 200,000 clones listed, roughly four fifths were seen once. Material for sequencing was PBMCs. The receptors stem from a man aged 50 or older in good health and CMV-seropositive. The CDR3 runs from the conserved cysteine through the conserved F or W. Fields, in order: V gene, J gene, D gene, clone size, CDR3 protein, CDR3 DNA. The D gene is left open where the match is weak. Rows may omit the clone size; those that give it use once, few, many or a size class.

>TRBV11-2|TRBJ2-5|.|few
CASSSSDWRKETQYF
TGTGCCAGCAGCTCCTCAGACTGGAGGAAAGAGACCCAGTACTTC
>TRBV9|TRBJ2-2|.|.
CASSVAGRCVF
TGTGCCAGCAGCGTAGCGGGTAGGTGTGTTTTT
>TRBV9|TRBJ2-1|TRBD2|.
CASSVAGGPGSYNEQFF
TGTGCCAGCAGCGTAGCGGGAGGGCCAGGGTCCTACAATGAGCAGTTCTTC
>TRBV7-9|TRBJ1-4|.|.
CASSLSPGEKLFF
TGTGCCAGCAGCTTATCACCTGGCGAAAAACTGTTTTTT
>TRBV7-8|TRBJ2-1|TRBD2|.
CASSPRTSSYNEQFF
TGTGCCAGCAGCCCACGGACTAGCTCCTACAATGAGCAGTTCTTC
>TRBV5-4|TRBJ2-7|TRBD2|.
CASSPGTSGTYEQYF
TGTGCCAGCAGCCCCGGGACTAGCGGGACCTACGAGCAGTACTTC
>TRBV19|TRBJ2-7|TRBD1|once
CASAGTGVYEQYF
TGTGCCAGTGCCGGGACAGGGGTATACGAGCAGTACTTC
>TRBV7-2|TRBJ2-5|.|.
CASSLARKSETQYF
TGTGCCAGCAGCTTGGCGCGGAAGTCGGAGACCCAGTACTTC
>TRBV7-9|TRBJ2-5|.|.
CASSFRQDQETQYF
TGTGCCAGCAGCTTCCGACAGGACCAAGAGACCCAGTACTTC
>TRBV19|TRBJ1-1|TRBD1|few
CAVTTDRDRTEAFF
TGTGCTGTTACTACGGACAGGGACCGCACTGAAGCTTTCTTT
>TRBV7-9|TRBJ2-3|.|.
CASSLEVPQGQYF
TGTGCCAGCAGCTTAGAGGTTCCACAGGGCCAGTATTTT
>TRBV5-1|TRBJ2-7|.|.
CASSLGGGEQYF
TGCGCCAGCAGCTTGGGGGGCGGCGAGCAGTACTTC
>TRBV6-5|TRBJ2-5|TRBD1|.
CASSYGTGGETQYF
TGTGCCAGCAGTTATGGGACAGGGGGTGAGACCCAGTACTTC
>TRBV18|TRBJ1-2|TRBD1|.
CASSPWDRGYPNYGYTF
TGTGCCAGCTCACCTTGGGACAGGGGATACCCTAACTATGGCTACACCTTC
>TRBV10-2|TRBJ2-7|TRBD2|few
CASSGRFGTSGAYEQYF
TGCGCCAGCAGTGGGCGCTTCGGGACTAGCGGTGCCTACGAGCAGTACTTC
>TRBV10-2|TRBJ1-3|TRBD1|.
CASSEGTEPGNTIYF
TGCGCCAGCAGTGAGGGGACAGAACCTGGAAACACCATATATTTT
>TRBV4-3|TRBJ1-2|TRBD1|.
CASSPGGGNYGYTF
TGCGCCAGCAGCCCAGGGGGAGGAAACTATGGCTACACCTTC
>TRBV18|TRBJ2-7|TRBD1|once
CASSGDRGSEQYF
TGTGCCAGCTCAGGCGACAGGGGAAGCGAGCAGTACTTC
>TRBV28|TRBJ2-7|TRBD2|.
CASRSGGASYEQYF
TGTGCCAGCAGGAGCGGGGGGGCCTCCTACGAGCAGTACTTC
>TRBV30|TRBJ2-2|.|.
CAWSTQGGTGELFF
TGTGCCTGGAGTACCCAAGGGGGCACCGGGGAGCTGTTTTTT
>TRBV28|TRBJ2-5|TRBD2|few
CASSFLTGGQETQYF
TGTGCCAGCAGTTTCCTCACGGGGGGCCAAGAGACCCAGTACTTC
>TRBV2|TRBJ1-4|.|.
CASSGFRADLTNEKLFF
TGTGCCAGCAGTGGGTTCAGGGCCGATCTAACTAATGAAAAACTGTTTTTT
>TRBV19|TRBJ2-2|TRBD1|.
CASSIWGTGNTGELFF
TGTGCCAGTAGTATCTGGGGGACAGGGAACACCGGGGAGCTGTTTTTT
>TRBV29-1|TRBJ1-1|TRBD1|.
CSVDKQGAAFF
TGCAGCGTTGACAAACAGGGGGCGGCTTTCTTT
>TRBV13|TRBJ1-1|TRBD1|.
CASRTGTGRLEAFF
TGTGCCAGCAGAACAGGGACAGGACGACTTGAAGCTTTCTTT
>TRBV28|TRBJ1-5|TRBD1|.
CASSLQGVGQPQHF
TGTGCCAGCAGTCTTCAGGGGGTTGGCCAGCCCCAGCATTTT
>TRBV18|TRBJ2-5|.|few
CASSPPVQRETQYF
TGTGCCAGCTCACCACCGGTCCAGCGCGAGACCCAGTACTTC
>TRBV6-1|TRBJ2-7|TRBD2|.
CASNSAGGPYEQYF
TGTGCCAGCAACTCAGCGGGAGGGCCCTACGAGCAGTACTTC
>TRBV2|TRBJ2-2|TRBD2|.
CASSDSGSGSPGELFF
TGTGCCAGCAGTGATAGCGGTAGCGGGAGTCCCGGGGAGCTGTTTTTT
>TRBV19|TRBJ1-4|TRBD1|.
CASSPDRVEEKLFF
TGTGCCAGTAGCCCCGACAGGGTGGAGGAAAAACTGTTTTTT
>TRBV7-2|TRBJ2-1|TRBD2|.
CASSPGSRSGSQFF
TGTGCCAGCAGCCCCGGGTCCCGCAGCGGGAGTCAGTTCTTC
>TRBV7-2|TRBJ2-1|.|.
CASSQTGGVGDEQFF
TGTGCCAGCAGCCAGACGGGGGGCGTTGGGGATGAGCAGTTCTTC
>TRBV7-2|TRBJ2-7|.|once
CASSLRRTGYEQYF
TGTGCCAGCAGCTTAAGGCGAACAGGCTACGAGCAGTACTTC
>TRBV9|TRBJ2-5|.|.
CASSGRGETQYF
TGTGCCAGCAGCGGCCGGGGGGAGACCCAGTACTTC
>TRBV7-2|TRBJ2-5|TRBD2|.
CASSFQSSGGAGETQYF
TGTGCCAGCAGCTTCCAATCTAGCGGGGGGGCCGGGGAGACCCAGTACTTC
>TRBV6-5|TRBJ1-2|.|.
CASSYTGQVYGYTF
TGTGCCAGCAGTTACACCGGACAAGTCTATGGCTACACCTTC
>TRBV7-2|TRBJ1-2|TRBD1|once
CASSLEWRDSGYTF
TGTGCCAGCAGCTTAGAATGGAGGGACAGTGGCTACACCTTC
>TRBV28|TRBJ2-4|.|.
CASTGDSKNIQYF
TGTGCCAGCACAGGGGATTCCAAAAACATTCAGTACTTC
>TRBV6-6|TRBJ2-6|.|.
CASQGRGLSGANVLTF
TGTGCCAGTCAGGGGAGGGGACTCTCTGGGGCCAACGTCCTGACTTTC
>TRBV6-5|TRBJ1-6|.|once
CASSSQTINSPLHF
TGTGCCAGCAGTTCCCAAACAATTAATTCACCCCTCCACTTT
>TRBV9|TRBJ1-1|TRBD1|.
CASSVSGQGSEAFF
TGTGCCAGCAGCGTATCGGGACAGGGGTCTGAAGCTTTCTTT
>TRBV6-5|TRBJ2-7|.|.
CASSSRSQGTYEQYF
TGTGCCAGCAGTTCCAGGTCCCAGGGGACCTACGAGCAGTACTTC
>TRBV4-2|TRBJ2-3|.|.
CASSQVSGHEDTQYF
TGTGCCAGCAGCCAAGTTTCAGGCCACGAGGATACGCAGTATTTT
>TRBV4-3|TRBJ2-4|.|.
CASSQEPPTRQYF
TGCGCCAGCAGCCAAGAGCCCCCCACTCGACAGTACTTC
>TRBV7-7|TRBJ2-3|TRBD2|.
CASSFGLAGSTDTQYF
TGTGCTAGCAGCTTCGGACTAGCGGGGTCCACAGATACGCAGTATTTT
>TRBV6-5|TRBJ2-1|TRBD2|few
CASSPNSGNYNEQFF
TGTGCCAGCAGCCCGAACAGCGGGAACTACAATGAGCAGTTCTTC